This T cell receptor (beta chain) was captured by sequencing in a study of cytomegalovirus exposure and HLA in healthy donors. Broader study findings: The study labeled more than 150 TCR beta chains cytomegalovirus-associated. Researchers reported from a later analysis that most CMV-associated TCR beta chains appeared HLA-restricted.

This clone has only a few counts. The antigen remains undetermined. Primers for the PCR totalled 60 Vbeta and 13 Jbeta. Only in-frame clones appear in the TCRdb table, and some are missing; sequencing was by immunoSEQ multiplex PCR. Here the sample spans about 200,000 clones, 75% to 85% being singletons. The CDR3 is 14 amino acids. The germline V gene has CDR1 MGHDK and CDR2 SYGVNS. Deletions cut 5 bases from V and 2 bases from J, with 12 bases between. The sample taken for sequencing was PBMCs. The rearrangement joins TRBV25-1 to TRBJ1-1; D uncertain. The clonotype originates from a woman aged 40-49 years in good health and CMV-seronegative. CDR3 amino acids: CASSREFRNTEAFF. In DNA, the CDR3 is TGTGCCAGCAGTAGAGAGTTTCGAAACACTGAAGCTTTCTTT.